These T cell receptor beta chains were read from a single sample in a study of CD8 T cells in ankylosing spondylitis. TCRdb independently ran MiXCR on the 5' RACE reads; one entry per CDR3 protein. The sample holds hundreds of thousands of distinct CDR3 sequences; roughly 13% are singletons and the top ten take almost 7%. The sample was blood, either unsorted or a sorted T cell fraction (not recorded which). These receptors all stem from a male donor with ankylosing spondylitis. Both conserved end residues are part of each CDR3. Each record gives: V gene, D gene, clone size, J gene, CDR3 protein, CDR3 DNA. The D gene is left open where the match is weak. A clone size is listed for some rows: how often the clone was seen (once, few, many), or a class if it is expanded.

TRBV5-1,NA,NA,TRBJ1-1,CASRKSANTEAFF,TGCGCCAGCCGGAAATCGGCGAACACTGAAGCTTTCTTT
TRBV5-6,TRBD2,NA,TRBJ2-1,CASSFGRTSGNEQFF,TGTGCCAGCAGTTTCGGTAGAACTAGCGGGAATGAGCAGTTCTTC
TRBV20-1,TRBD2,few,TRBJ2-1,CSAEKRTSGRAEQFF,TGCAGTGCTGAGAAACGGACTAGCGGGAGAGCTGAGCAGTTCTTC
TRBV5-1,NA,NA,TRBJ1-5,CASRVWQRTGKLNQPQHF,TGCGCCAGCCGCGTTTGGCAGCGTACAGGAAAACTCAATCAGCCCCAGCATTTT
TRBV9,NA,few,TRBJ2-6,CASSARDTFSGANVLTF,TGTGCCAGCAGCGCCCGGGACACCTTCTCTGGGGCCAACGTCCTGACTTTC
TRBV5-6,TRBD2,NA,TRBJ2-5,CASSFRAGGPGETQYF,TGTGCCAGCAGCTTTCGGGCGGGAGGGCCTGGAGAGACCCAGTACTTC
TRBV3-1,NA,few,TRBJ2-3,CASSHSEGGKYF,TGTGCCAGCAGCCATAGTGAGGGGGGGAAGTATTTT
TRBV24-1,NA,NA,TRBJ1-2,CATSEPGTRYGYTF,TGTGCCACCAGTGAGCCCGGGACCAGATATGGCTACACCTTC
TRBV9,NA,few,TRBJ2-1,CASSILGTPYNEQFF,TGTGCCAGCAGCATCCTTGGCACACCCTACAATGAGCAGTTCTTC
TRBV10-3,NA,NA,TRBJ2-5,CAISSLQGEAASQETQYF,TGTGCCATCAGTTCCCTGCAGGGGGAGGCGGCCTCTCAAGAGACCCAGTACTTC
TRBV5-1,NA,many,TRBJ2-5,CASSLFPGSQETQYF,TGCGCCAGCAGCTTGTTTCCGGGAAGCCAAGAGACCCAGTACTTC
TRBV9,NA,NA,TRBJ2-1,CASSPHGSYNEQFF,TGTGCCAGCAGCCCCCATGGGTCCTACAATGAGCAGTTCTTC
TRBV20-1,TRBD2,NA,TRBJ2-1,CSAEAGFSYNEQFF,TGCAGTGCTGAAGCGGGATTTTCCTACAATGAGCAGTTCTTC
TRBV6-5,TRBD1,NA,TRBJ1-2,CASSTDRGQGYTF,TGTGCCAGCAGTACTGACAGGGGGCAAGGCTACACCTTC
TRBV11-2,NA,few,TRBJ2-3,CASSLDSSLSGATDTQYF,TGTGCCAGCAGCTTAGACTCGTCGTTGTCTGGGGCCACAGATACGCAGTATTTT
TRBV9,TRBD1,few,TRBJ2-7,CASSPSGTGFPSGWVSYEQYF,TGTGCCAGCAGCCCCTCGGGGACAGGGTTTCCCTCTGGCTGGGTCTCCTACGAGCAGTACTTC
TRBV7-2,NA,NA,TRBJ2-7,CASSLNSGKPYEQYF,TGTGCCAGCAGCCTGAACTCGGGGAAACCCTACGAGCAGTACTTC
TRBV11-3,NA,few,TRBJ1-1,CASSWDGFTEAFF,TGTGCCAGCAGCTGGGACGGGTTCACTGAAGCTTTCTTT
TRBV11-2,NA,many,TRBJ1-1,CASSLEGSLNTEAFF,TGTGCCAGCAGCTTAGAAGGCAGCCTGAACACTGAAGCTTTCTTT
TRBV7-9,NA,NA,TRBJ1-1,CASSFHRDLWGTEAFF,TGTGCCAGCAGTTTTCACCGGGACCTCTGGGGCACTGAAGCTTTCTTT
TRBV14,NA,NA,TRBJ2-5,CASSHSPMGTQETQYF,TGTGCCAGCAGCCACTCACCTATGGGGACGCAAGAGACCCAGTACTTC
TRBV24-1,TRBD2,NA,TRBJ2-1,CATTSGRYNEQFF,TGTGCCACCACTAGCGGGCGATACAATGAGCAGTTCTTC
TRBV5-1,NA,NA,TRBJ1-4,CASSLDLAATNEKLFF,TGCGCCAGCAGCTTGGATTTGGCAGCAACTAATGAAAAACTGTTTTTT
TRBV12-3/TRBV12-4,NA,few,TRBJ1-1,CASRGRMWAEAFF,TGTGCCAGCAGGGGGAGGATGTGGGCGGAAGCTTTCTTT
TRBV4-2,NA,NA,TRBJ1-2,CASSQKGTNYGYTF,TGTGCCAGCAGCCAAAAAGGAACTAACTATGGCTACACCTTC
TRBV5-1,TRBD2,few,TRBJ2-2,CASSLRTSGANTGELFF,TGCGCCAGCAGCTTAAGGACTAGCGGGGCGAACACCGGGGAGCTGTTTTTT
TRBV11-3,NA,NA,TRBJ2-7,CASSVGNYEQYF,TGTGCCAGCAGCGTAGGGAACTACGAGCAGTACTTC
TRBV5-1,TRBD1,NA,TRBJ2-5,CASSSIPGQVRETQYF,TGCGCCAGCAGCTCGATCCCGGGACAGGTCAGAGAGACCCAGTACTTC
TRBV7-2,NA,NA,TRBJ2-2,CASSRLVNTGGLFF,TGTGCCAGCAGCCGTCTAGTGAACACCGGGGGTCTGTTTTTT
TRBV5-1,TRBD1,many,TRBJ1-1,CASSLAGQGNTEAFF,TGCGCCAGCAGCTTGGCCGGACAGGGGAACACTGAAGCTTTCTTT
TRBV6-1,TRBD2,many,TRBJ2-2,CASSTRAGGNTGELFF,TGTGCCAGCAGCACCCGGGCGGGGGGGAACACCGGGGAGCTGTTTTTT
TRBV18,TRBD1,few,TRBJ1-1,CASSSSGQMNTEAFF,TGTGCCAGCTCCTCTTCGGGACAGATGAACACTGAAGCTTTCTTT
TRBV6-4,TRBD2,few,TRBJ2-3,CASRELAGDSHTQYF,TGTGCCAGCAGGGAACTAGCGGGAGATTCCCATACGCAGTATTTT
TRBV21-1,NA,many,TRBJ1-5,CASSKTPGTEYSNQPQHF,TGTGCCAGCAGCAAGACACCCGGGACAGAGTATAGCAATCAGCCCCAGCATTTT
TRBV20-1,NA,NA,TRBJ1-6,CSARPERQVRGNSPLHF,TGCAGTGCTAGACCCGAGAGACAGGTTAGGGGTAATTCACCCCTCCACTTT
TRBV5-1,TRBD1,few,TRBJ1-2,CASSSDRGILRQNGYTF,TGCGCCAGCAGCTCTGACAGGGGTATCCTTCGGCAAAATGGCTACACCTTC
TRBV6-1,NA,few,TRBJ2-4,CASSIWTVGGKNIQYF,TGTGCCAGCAGCATATGGACAGTCGGGGGCAAAAACATTCAGTACTTC